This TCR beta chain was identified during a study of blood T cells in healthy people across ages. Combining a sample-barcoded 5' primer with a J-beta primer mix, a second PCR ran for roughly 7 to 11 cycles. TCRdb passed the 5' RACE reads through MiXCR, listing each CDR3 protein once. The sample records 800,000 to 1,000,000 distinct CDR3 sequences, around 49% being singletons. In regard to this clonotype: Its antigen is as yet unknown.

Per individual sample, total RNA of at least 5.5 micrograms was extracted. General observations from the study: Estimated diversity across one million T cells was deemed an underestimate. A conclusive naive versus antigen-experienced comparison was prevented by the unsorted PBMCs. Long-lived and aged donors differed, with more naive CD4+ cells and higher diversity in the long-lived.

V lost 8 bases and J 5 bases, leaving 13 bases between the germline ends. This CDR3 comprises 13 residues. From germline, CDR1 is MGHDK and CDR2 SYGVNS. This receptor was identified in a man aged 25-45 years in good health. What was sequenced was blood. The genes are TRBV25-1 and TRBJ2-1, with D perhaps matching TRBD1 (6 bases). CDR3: CASGGWLNNEQFF. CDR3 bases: TGTGCCAGCGGGGGCTGGCTCAACAATGAGCAGTTCTTC.